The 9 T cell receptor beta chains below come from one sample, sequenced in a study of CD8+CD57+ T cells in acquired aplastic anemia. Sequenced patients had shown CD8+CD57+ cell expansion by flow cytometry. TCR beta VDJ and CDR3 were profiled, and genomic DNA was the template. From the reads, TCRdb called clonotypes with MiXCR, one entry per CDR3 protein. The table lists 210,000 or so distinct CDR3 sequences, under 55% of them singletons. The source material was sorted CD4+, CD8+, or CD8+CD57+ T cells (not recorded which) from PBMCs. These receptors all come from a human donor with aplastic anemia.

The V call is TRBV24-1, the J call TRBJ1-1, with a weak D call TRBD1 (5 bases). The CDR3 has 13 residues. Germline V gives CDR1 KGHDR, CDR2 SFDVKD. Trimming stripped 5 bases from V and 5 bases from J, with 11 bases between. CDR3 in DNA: TGTGCCACCAGTGCAGGGTTGATGACTGAAGCTTTCTTT. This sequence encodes CATSAGLMTEAFF.

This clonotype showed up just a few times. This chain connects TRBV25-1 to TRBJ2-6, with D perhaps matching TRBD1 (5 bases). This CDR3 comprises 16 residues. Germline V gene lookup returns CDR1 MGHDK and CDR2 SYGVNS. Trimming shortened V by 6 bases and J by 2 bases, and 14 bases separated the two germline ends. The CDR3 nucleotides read TGTGCCAGCAGCCCAGGGATGGGAACTGGGGCCAACGTCCTGACTTTC. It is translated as CASSPGMGTGANVLTF.

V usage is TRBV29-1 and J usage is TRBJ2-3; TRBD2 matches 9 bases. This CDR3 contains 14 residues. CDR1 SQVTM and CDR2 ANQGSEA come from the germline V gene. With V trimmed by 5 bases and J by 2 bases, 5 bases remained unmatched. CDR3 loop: CSVRAGGSTDTQYF. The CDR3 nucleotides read TGCAGCGTTAGAGCGGGGGGATCCACAGATACGCAGTATTTT.

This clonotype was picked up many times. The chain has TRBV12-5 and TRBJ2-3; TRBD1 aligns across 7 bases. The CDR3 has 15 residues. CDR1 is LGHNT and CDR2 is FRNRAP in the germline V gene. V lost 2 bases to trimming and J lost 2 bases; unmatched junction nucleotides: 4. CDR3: CASGLKRGPTDTQYF. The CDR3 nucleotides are TGTGCTAGTGGTTTGAAGAGGGGGCCCACAGATACGCAGTATTTT.

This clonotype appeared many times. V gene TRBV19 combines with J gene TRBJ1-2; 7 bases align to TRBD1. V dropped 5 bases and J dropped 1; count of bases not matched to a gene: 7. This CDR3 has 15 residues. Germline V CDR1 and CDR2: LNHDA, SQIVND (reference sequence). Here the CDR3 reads CASSSRDSNNYGYTF. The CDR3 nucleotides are TGTGCCAGTAGTTCCCGGGACAGTAATAACTATGGCTACACCTTC.

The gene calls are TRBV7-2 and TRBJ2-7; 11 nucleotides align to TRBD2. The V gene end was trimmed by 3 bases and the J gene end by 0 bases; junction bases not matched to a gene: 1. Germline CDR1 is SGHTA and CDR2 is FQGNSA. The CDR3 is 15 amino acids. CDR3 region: CASSFGTSGSYEQYF. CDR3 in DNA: TGTGCCAGCAGCTTTGGGACTAGCGGCTCCTACGAGCAGTACTTC.

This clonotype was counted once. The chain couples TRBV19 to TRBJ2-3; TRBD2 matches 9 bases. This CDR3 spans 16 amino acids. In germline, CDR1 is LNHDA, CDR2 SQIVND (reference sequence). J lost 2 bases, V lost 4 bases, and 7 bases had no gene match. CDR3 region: CASSKLAGALTDTQYF. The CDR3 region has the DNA TGTGCCAGTAGTAAATTAGCGGGGGCCCTCACAGATACGCAGTATTTT.

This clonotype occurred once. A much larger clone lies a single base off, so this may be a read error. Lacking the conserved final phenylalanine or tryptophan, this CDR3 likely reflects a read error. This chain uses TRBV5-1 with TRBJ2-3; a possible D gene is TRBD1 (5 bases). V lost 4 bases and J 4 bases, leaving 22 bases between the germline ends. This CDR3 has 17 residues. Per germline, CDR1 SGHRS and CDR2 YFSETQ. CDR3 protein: CASSPIPRGSLADTQYL. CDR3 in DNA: TGCGCCAGCAGCCCAATACCTAGGGGAAGTCTGGCAGATACGCAGTATCTT.

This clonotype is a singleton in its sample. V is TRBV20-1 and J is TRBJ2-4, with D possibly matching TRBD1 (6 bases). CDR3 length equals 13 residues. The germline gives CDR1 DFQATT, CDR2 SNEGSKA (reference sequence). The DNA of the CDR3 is TGCAGCAAAAGGGGGTCGGCCAAAAACATTCAGTACTTC. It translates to CSKRGSAKNIQYF.